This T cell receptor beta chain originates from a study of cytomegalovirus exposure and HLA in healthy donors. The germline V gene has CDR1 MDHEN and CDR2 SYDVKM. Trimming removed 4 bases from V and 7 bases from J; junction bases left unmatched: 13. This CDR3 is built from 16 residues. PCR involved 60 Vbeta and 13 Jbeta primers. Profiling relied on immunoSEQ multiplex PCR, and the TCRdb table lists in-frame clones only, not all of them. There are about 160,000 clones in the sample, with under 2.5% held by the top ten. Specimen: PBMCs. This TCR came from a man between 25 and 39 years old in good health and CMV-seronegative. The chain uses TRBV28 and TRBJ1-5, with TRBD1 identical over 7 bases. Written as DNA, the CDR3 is TGTGCCAGCAGTTCTCTTAGGTGGGGCAGGGGGCAGCCCCAGCATTTT. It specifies CASSSLRWGRGQPQHF.